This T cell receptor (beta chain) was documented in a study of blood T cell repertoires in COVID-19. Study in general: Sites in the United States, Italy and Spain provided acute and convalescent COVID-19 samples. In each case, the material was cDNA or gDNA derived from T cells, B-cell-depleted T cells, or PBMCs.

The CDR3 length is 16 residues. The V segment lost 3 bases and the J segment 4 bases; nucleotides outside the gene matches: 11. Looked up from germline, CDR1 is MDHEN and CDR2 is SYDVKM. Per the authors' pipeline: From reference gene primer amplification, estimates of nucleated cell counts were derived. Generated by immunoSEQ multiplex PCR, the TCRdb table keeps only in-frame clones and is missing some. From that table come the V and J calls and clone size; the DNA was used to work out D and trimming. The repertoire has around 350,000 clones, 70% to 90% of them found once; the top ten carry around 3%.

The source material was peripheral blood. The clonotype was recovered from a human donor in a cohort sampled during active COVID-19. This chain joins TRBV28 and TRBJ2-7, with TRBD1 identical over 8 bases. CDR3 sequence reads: CASSLGAGGARYEQYF. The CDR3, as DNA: TGTGCCAGCAGTTTGGGGGCAGGGGGCGCGAGGTACGAGCAGTACTTC.